Listed below are T cell receptor beta chains from one sample, sequenced in a study of blood T cell repertoires in COVID-19. The repertoire was sequenced with immunoSEQ multiplex PCR; TCRdb's copy has only in-frame clones and lacks some. The sample consists of about 29,000 clones, around 85% of them appearing once. Specimen: peripheral blood. The source of these receptors is an elderly woman with COVID-19, enrolled during active disease. Each CDR3 is given with its conserved first and last residue. Each record gives: V gene, J gene, clone size, CDR3 protein. Some rows have no size entry. The others give once, few or many, or a class for an expanded clone.

V: TRBV3-1/TRBV3-2; J: TRBJ2-2; size: -; CDR3: CASNPQGAAGELFF
V: TRBV12-5; J: TRBJ2-5; size: -; CDR3: CASGLTTKAETQYF
V: TRBV3-1/TRBV3-2; J: TRBJ2-5; size: -; CDR3: CASSQRTNQETQYF
V: TRBV18; J: TRBJ1-1; size: -; CDR3: CASSPLQPQVRNTEAFF
V: TRBV6-5; J: TRBJ2-1; size: -; CDR3: CASSYSTGQGYNEQFF
V: TRBV2; J: TRBJ2-3; size: -; CDR3: CASSALAASTDTQYF
V: TRBV5-1; J: TRBJ2-7; size: -; CDR3: CASSPRGDYEQYF
V: TRBV6-5; J: TRBJ2-7; size: -; CDR3: CASSYSRGQVSYEQYF
V: TRBV19; J: TRBJ1-5; size: -; CDR3: CASSMAGGRNQPQHF
V: TRBV5-6; J: TRBJ2-1; size: -; CDR3: CASSLRTLSSYNEQFF
V: TRBV19; J: TRBJ1-1; size: -; CDR3: CASSIGAGVKNTEAFF
V: TRBV2; J: TRBJ2-7; size: -; CDR3: CASTETGDEQYF
V: TRBV2; J: TRBJ1-1; size: few; CDR3: CASSFWGGTKNTEAFF
V: TRBV2; J: TRBJ2-1; size: -; CDR3: CASSEFAWGTANEQFF
V: TRBV5-1; J: TRBJ1-5; size: -; CDR3: CASRPGGTGNQPQHF
V: TRBV2; J: TRBJ2-2; size: few; CDR3: CASRVDQANTGELFF
V: TRBV6-2/TRBV6-3; J: TRBJ1-1; size: once; CDR3: CASSWGQLNTEAFF
V: TRBV6-1; J: TRBJ1-5; size: -; CDR3: CASSEALGQPQPQHF
V: TRBV5-4; J: TRBJ1-2; size: -; CDR3: CASSSGGTHVDGYTF
V: TRBV5-1; J: TRBJ1-2; size: -; CDR3: CASSLGENYGYTF
V: TRBV5-1; J: TRBJ1-1; size: -; CDR3: CASSLDQGGGNTEAFF
V: TRBV5-1; J: TRBJ2-1; size: -; CDR3: CASSLESGQSYNEQFF
V: TRBV30; J: TRBJ2-7; size: -; CDR3: CAWSSDRGSYEQYF
V: TRBV15; J: TRBJ2-7; size: -; CDR3: CATTLDRGEQYF
V: TRBV3-1/TRBV3-2; J: TRBJ2-1; size: once; CDR3: CASSRSGAGRNEQFF
V: TRBV7-9; J: TRBJ1-5; size: -; CDR3: CASSIATGVNQPQHF